Listed here is a single T cell receptor (beta chain). The source of the sample is a study of blood T cell repertoires in COVID-19. Study summary: PBMCs, B-cell-depleted T cells, or T cells provided the cDNA or gDNA that made up the material.

Per the authors' pipeline: Amplification of reference gene primers was used by the study to estimate nucleated cell counts. Here immunoSEQ multiplex PCR was the method, and the copy in TCRdb shows in-frame clones only, minus some. V, J and clone size are those of that table, while D and trimming were read from the DNA. The table has about 300,000 clones, around nine tenths seen once. The V gene's germline CDR1 is SGHNT and CDR2 YENEEA. Trimming stripped 2 bases from V and 4 bases from J, with 13 bases between. The CDR3 has 15 amino acids. The material sequenced was peripheral blood. The rearrangement joins TRBV11-3 to TRBJ2-3, with a possible D match to TRBD1 (5 bases). The receptor was derived from a woman in her twenties or thirties with COVID-19, enrolled during active disease. The CDR3 here is CASSLLGPSSDTQYF. CDR3 coding DNA: TGTGCCAGCAGCTTACTGGGGCCAAGCTCAGATACGCAGTATTTT.